Listed below are T cell receptor beta chains from one sample, sequenced in a study of cytomegalovirus exposure and HLA in healthy donors. Sequenced by immunoSEQ multiplex PCR; TCRdb stores in-frame clones only, minus some. The repertoire has more than 95,000 clones, roughly 15% of them found once; the top ten carry about 0.79%. Input material: PBMCs. The receptors originated from a female donor in good health and CMV-seronegative. Each CDR3 is given with its conserved first and last residue. D genes are given only for firm matches. The size field is filled for only some rows; it gives once, few, many or a size class.

>TRBV30|TRBJ2-3|.|.
TGTGCCTGGAGTGTAGACAGGCGCACAGATACGCAGTATTTT
CAWSVDRRTDTQYF
>TRBV5-6|TRBJ1-2|.|.
TGTGCCAGCAGCTCAAACTACCAGGGCCAACTTCGGTATGGCTACACCTTC
CASSSNYQGQLRYGYTF
>TRBV6-1|TRBJ1-1|.|few
TGTGCCAGCACTAGGGAGGGGAGGGGCACTGAAGCTTTCTTT
CASTREGRGTEAFF
>TRBV20-1|TRBJ1-1|TRBD1|few
TGCAGTGCTGGGACAGCCACTGAAGCTTTCTTT
CSAGTATEAFF
>TRBV28|TRBJ2-1|TRBD1|.
TGTGCCAGCAGTTTCCGGCACAGGGGATACAATGAGCAGTTCTTC
CASSFRHRGYNEQFF
>TRBV5-4|TRBJ2-7|.|.
TGTGCCAGCAGCTGGGGAAGCGGATCCTCCTACGAGCAGTACTTC
CASSWGSGSSYEQYF
>TRBV4-3|TRBJ1-3|.|.
TGCGCCAGCAGCCAAGAGCGCTACTCTGGAAACACCATATATTTT
CASSQERYSGNTIYF
>TRBV7-9|TRBJ1-5|.|.
TGTGCCAGCAGGACAGCAAATCAGCCCCAGCATTTT
CASRTANQPQHF
>TRBV4-1|TRBJ2-7|TRBD1|.
TGCGCCAGCAGCCAAGAAGGGACAGGGTACTACGAGCAGTACTTC
CASSQEGTGYYEQYF
>TRBV12-5|TRBJ1-3|.|.
TGTGCTAGTGGTTTGGGACATAGAGCTGGAAACACCATATATTTT
CASGLGHRAGNTIYF
>TRBV6-6|TRBJ1-5|TRBD1|.
TGTGCCAGCAGTTTACTCTCGACAAGGGACAGTCAGCCCCAGCATTTT
CASSLLSTRDSQPQHF
>TRBV5-4|TRBJ1-2|.|.
TGTGCCAGCAGCTTTCCCGGGGAGGATGGCTACACCTTC
CASSFPGEDGYTF
>TRBV7-9|TRBJ1-2|.|.
TGTGCCAGCAGCCTTCGCGGGGGTGGCTACACCTTC
CASSLRGGGYTF
>TRBV4-2|TRBJ1-1|.|few
TGTGCCAGCAGCCAACTCACAGGGATGGACACTGAAGCTTTCTTT
CASSQLTGMDTEAFF
>TRBV4-1|TRBJ1-4|.|.
TGCGCCAGCAGCCAAGTTTTGGGACTCGCAACTAATGAAAAACTGTTTTTT
CASSQVLGLATNEKLFF
>TRBV6-5|TRBJ2-2|.|.
TGTGCCAGCAGTTACCAGGGCGTAAGCACCGGGGAGCTGTTTTTT
CASSYQGVSTGELFF
>TRBV27|TRBJ1-1|.|few
TGTGCCAGCAAACGCAGTACCAACACTGAAGCTTTCTTT
CASKRSTNTEAFF